The clone carrying this TCR beta chain was seen repeatedly, ten times or more. The sample is drawn from a study of human T cells and chemical hapten exposure. A single record per CDR3 protein comes from TCRdb applying MiXCR to the RACE reads. Among 300,000 to 350,000 distinct CDR3 sequences, about 7% were seen once, and the ten largest hold around 8.2%. Trimming removed 3 bases from V and 0 bases from J; junction bases left unmatched: 11. Germline-derived CDR1 and CDR2 are SGHTA and FQGNSA. The CDR3 consists of 18 residues. Documented time point: patch test 1, 2 weeks after DPC sensitization. The sample's treatment: therapeutic diphenylcyclopropenone sensitization with weekly scalp DPC.

This rearrangement joins TRBV7-2 to TRBJ2-1; TRBD1 aligns across 7 bases. This sequence was found in a woman aged 18-29 years with alopecia areata. Some clones in this sample may be carry-over from other donors' samples. The sample consisted of whole blood, taken in connection with sensitization to the hapten diphenylcyclopropenone (DPC). The CDR3 protein is CASSFPLTGESSYNEQFF. CDR3 in DNA: TGTGCCAGCAGCTTCCCGCTTACAGGGGAAAGCTCCTACAATGAGCAGTTCTTC.